This T cell receptor beta chain came from a study of post-analysis software for immune sequencing data. Each TCR beta cDNA library carried unique molecular identifiers. Roughly 500,000 cDNA molecules were recovered from an input of about 0.95 to 11 million T cells. TCRdb redid the calling of the PCR reads with MiXCR, one entry per CDR3 protein. This table holds roughly 430,000 distinct CDR3 sequences, roughly 40% found once. This CDR3 is 15 amino acids long. CDR1 LGHNA and CDR2 YSLEER come from the germline V gene. Trimming stripped 2 bases from V and 8 bases from J, with 18 bases between. A remark on this clonotype: The antigen remains undetermined. A clone one base away is much larger, so this may be a read error.

Whole-study findings and limits: Included in a set of about five TRBV segments more frequent in patients than controls were TRBV5-6, TRBV5-1 and TRBV20-1. Versus controls, multiple sclerosis patients showed significantly lower diversity (normalized Chao1). Pronounced co-clustering by F measure was evident among identically batched samples.

This TCR derives from a girl aged 2-10 years with multiple sclerosis. Sequenced input: blood. This chain joins TRBV4-3 and TRBJ1-2; tentatively, D is TRBD1 (5 bases). The CDR3 bases are TGCGCCAGCAGCCAATCCCGACATTGGGGGTACGGCTACACCTTC. It encodes CASSQSRHWGYGYTF.